The 29 T cell receptor beta chains reported below all come from one sample, sequenced in a study of T cell responses to AZD1222 COVID-19 vaccine. Sequenced by immunoSEQ multiplex PCR; TCRdb stores in-frame clones only, minus some. The sample gives over 130,000 clones, 88% of which show up once; about 3.1% is in the top ten. The sample here was peripheral blood, taken 28 days after the second AZD1222 dose. These receptors were obtained from an adult who received the AZD1222 COVID-19 vaccine.

This clone was counted a single time. Mismatch with germline at one junction end may stem from a read error. The gene calls are TRBV2 and TRBJ2-6; D tentatively reads TRBD1 or TRBD2 (5 bases each). Germline CDR1 SNHLY, CDR2 FYNNEI. The CDR3 is 13 residues long. The CDR3 sequence is CASSEAGVNVLTF. The CDR3 bases are TGTGCCAGCAGTGAAGCGGGGGTCAACGTCCTGACTTTC. Full variable domain (remainder filled in from reference TRBV2 and TRBJ2-6): EPEVTQTPSHQVTQMGQEVILRCVPISNHLYFYWYRQILGQKVEFLVSFYNNEISEKSEIFDDQFSVERPDGSNFTLKIRSTKLEDSAMYFCASSEAGVNVLTFGAGSRLTVL.

The chain links TRBV18 to TRBJ1-1; no firm D call. The CDR3 is made up of 14 amino acids. From germline, CDR1 is KGHSH and CDR2 LQKENI. Deletions cut 6 bases from V and 0 bases from J, with 11 bases between. The CDR3 nucleotides are TGTGCCAGCTCTCCCTCGCGGGTGAACACTGAAGCTTTCTTT. It is translated as CASSPSRVNTEAFF.

DNA for the CDR3: TGTGCCAGCAGTTTAGACGGGGGGCCTGAAGCTTTCTTT. Its translation is CASSLDGGPEAFF. This chain joins TRBV12-3 or TRBV12-4 and TRBJ1-1, with D tentatively TRBD1 (6 bases). With 1 base removed from V and 6 bases from J, the gap between germline ends came to 9 bases. CDR3 length: 13 amino acids.

The chain carries TRBV3-1 (or the pseudogene TRBV3-2) and TRBJ1-6; D may be TRBD1 (6 bases). This CDR3 has 15 residues. CDR1 is LGHDT and CDR2 is YNNKEL in the germline V gene (reference sequence). The V end was cut by 6 bases, the J end by 0 bases, with 9 bases between. CDR3 amino acids: CASRQGTSYNSPLHF. In DNA, the CDR3 is TGTGCCAGCAGGCAGGGGACCTCCTATAATTCACCCCTCCACTTT.

This sequence joins TRBV28 and TRBJ1-2; the match to TRBD1 covers 7 bases. Trimming took 8 bases from V and 2 from J; bases not matched to a gene: 8. There are 14 residues in the CDR3. Germline values: CDR1 MDHEN, CDR2 SYDVKM. The CDR3 DNA follows: TGTGCCAGCGCATCAGGGGGATTAAACTATGGCTACACCTTC. Translation: CASASGGLNYGYTF.

The chain combines TRBV4-3 with TRBJ2-7, with 8 bases fitting TRBD2. The CDR3 has 15 amino acids. J was trimmed by 5 bases and V by 0 bases; bases with no gene match: 6. Germline CDR1 LGHNA, CDR2 YSLEER. Written as DNA, the CDR3 is TGCGCCAGCAGCCAAGAAGGGACTAGGGGCCACGAGCAGTACTTC. It specifies CASSQEGTRGHEQYF.

This clone occurred once. This chain uses TRBV6-5 with TRBJ2-7; D not certain. Germline V gene lookup returns CDR1 MNHEY and CDR2 SVGAGI. The V and J ends lost 5 bases and 2 bases respectively, with 16 bases between them. This CDR3 is built from 15 residues. CDR3 in DNA: TGTGCCAGCAGTCGTTGGGTTAGTCGAACCTACGAGCAGTACTTC. It is translated as CASSRWVSRTYEQYF.

This chain joins TRBV24-1 and TRBJ1-5; TRBD1 agrees at 7 bases. The CDR3 extends over 14 amino acids. V lost 3 bases to trimming and J lost 4 bases; unmatched junction nucleotides: 2. In germline, CDR1 is KGHDR, CDR2 SFDVKD. The CDR3 nucleotides are TGTGCCACCAGTGATGTACAGGGGAATCAGCCCCAGCATTTT. Protein product: CATSDVQGNQPQHF.

This chain uses TRBV6-2 or TRBV6-3 with TRBJ1-5, with TRBD1 as a possible D gene (5 bases). Germline V gene lookup returns CDR1 MNHEY and CDR2 SVGEGT. The CDR3 consists of 18 residues. The ends were cut back, 0 bases at V and 6 bases at J, with 21 bases in the middle. CDR3 in DNA: TGTGCCAGCAGTTACTCGACTTATTCGAGGGGCCAGGGTCAGCCCCAGCATTTT. Amino acids: CASSYSTYSRGQGQPQHF.

CDR3 in amino acids: CASSSYRGDTEAFF. CDR3 nucleotide sequence: TGTGCCAGCAGCTCCTACAGGGGGGATACTGAAGCTTTCTTT. This sequence joins TRBV7-8 and TRBJ1-1; 8 nucleotides line up with TRBD1. V trimming: 4 bases; J trimming: 5 bases; junction bases outside the gene matches: 6. The CDR3 runs to 14 residues. CDR1 and CDR2 (germline): SGHVS, FQNEAQ.

CDR3 coding DNA: TGTGCCGCCGGCCGAACAGATTATGGCTACACCTTC. It codes for CAAGRTDYGYTF. This chain joins TRBV12-3 or TRBV12-4 and TRBJ1-2; no clear D gene. Trimming pared 11 bases from V and 5 bases from J, leaving 15 bases between. The CDR3 spans 12 residues.

The CDR3 DNA is TGTGCCAGCAGCCAAGGGGTTCAGCCCCAGCATTTT. Amino acid sequence: CASSQGVQPQHF. V gene TRBV3-1 (or the pseudogene TRBV3-2) combines with J gene TRBJ1-5; D gene unclear. The germline V and J ends were trimmed by 1 base and 6 bases, with 4 bases remaining between them. The CDR3 covers 12 residues. Germline-derived CDR1 and CDR2 are LGHDT and YNNKEL (reference sequence).

The chain links TRBV6-5 to TRBJ2-7; TRBD1 is a possible D gene (6 bases). The CDR3 is made up of 14 amino acids. Trimming took off 6 bases at V and 3 bases at J, with 15 bases between the two ends. Germline CDR1 and CDR2: MNHEY and SVGAGI. CDR3 sequence reads: CASSPRGERYEQYF. DNA for the CDR3: TGTGCCAGCAGCCCCAGGGGCGAGCGCTACGAGCAGTACTTC.

This sequence joins TRBV6-5 and TRBJ1-4; TRBD1 aligns across 9 bases. This CDR3 has 13 amino acids. The V gene end was trimmed by 8 bases and the J gene end by 11 bases; junction bases not matched to a gene: 9. Germline loops: CDR1 MNHEY, CDR2 SVGAGI. The CDR3 spells CASFMGQGLKLFF. In nucleotides, the CDR3 is TGTGCCAGCTTTATGGGACAGGGTTTGAAACTGTTTTTT.

This rearrangement joins TRBV3-1 (or the pseudogene TRBV3-2) to TRBJ1-6; D is undetermined. Germline V gives CDR1 LGHDT, CDR2 YNNKEL (reference sequence). There are 16 residues in the CDR3. Trimming shortened V by 0 bases and J by 7 bases, and 13 bases separated the two germline ends. The CDR3 protein is CASSQEGAGGNSPLHF. The CDR3 DNA reads TGTGCCAGCAGCCAAGAAGGTGCAGGCGGCAATTCACCCCTCCACTTT.

This clone came up many times. The J gene is TRBJ1-1, the V gene TRBV7-8; D is unclear. The CDR3 is 12 amino acids. V lost 5 bases, J lost 7 bases, and 11 bases lay in between. Germline V lookup: CDR1 SGHVS, CDR2 FQNEAQ. The CDR3 region is CASSNTYGEAFF. Here the CDR3 DNA reads TGTGCCAGCAGCAATACTTATGGTGAAGCTTTCTTT.

The genes are TRBV2 and TRBJ1-2, with D perhaps TRBD1 (5 bases). Trimming cost V 8 bases and J 5 bases, with 18 bases left between them. There are 14 residues in the CDR3. Per the germline V gene, CDR1 is SNHLY and CDR2 is FYNNEI. The CDR3 DNA reads as TGTGCCAGCGGTGGACAAGGCCAAGCGTATGGCTACACCTTC. It yields the protein CASGGQGQAYGYTF.

V is TRBV29-1 and J is TRBJ1-5; weak D call: TRBD1 (6 bases). There are 13 residues in the CDR3. Germline V gene data show CDR1 as SQVTM and CDR2 as ANQGSEA. V was trimmed by 6 bases and J by 4 bases, leaving 13 bases between them. In nucleotides, the CDR3 is TGCAGCGTAGATACAGGGCGTAATCAGCCCCAGCATTTT. Amino acids: CSVDTGRNQPQHF.

The genes are TRBV10-3 and TRBJ1-1, with 8 bases matching TRBD1. This CDR3 contains 12 residues. The V gene end was trimmed by 9 bases and the J gene end by 5 bases; junction bases not matched to a gene: 5. CDR1 and CDR2 (germline): ENHRY, SYGVKD. CDR3 DNA sequence: TGTGCCATGCAGGGGGCGGGGACTGAAGCTTTCTTT. It specifies CAMQGAGTEAFF.

Concerning this clone itself: Distinct nucleotide sequences in the sample also encode this CDR3. V and J are TRBV27 and TRBJ1-4; D unresolved. Looked up from germline, CDR1 is MNHEY and CDR2 is SMNVEV (reference sequence). Trimming took 3 bases from V and 6 from J, leaving 8 bases between them. This CDR3 is 13 amino acids long. The CDR3 DNA sequence: TGTGCCAGCAGTTTTGGGGTTGATGAAAAACTGTTTTTT. Amino acid sequence: CASSFGVDEKLFF.

The chain employs TRBV19 and TRBJ1-1; D perhaps matches TRBD1 (6 bases). Trimming stripped 4 bases from V and 4 bases from J, with 10 bases between. This CDR3 comprises 13 residues. Germline V gene sequence: CDR1 LNHDA, CDR2 SQIVND (reference sequence). DNA for the CDR3: TGTGCCAGTAGTAAAAGGGGGGTCACTGAAGCTTTCTTT. Translating it yields CASSKRGVTEAFF.

This clone was counted a single time. J is TRBJ2-2 and V is TRBV6-6; D uncertain. The CDR3 is made up of 16 amino acids. Germline V gives CDR1 MNHNY, CDR2 SVGAGI (reference sequence). Trimming shortened V by 7 bases and J by 4 bases, and 19 bases separated the two germline ends. The CDR3 sequence is CASIIVRDQTTGELFF. The DNA of the CDR3 is TGTGCCAGCATAATAGTCCGAGACCAAACCACCGGGGAGCTGTTTTTT.

The chain has TRBV11-1 and TRBJ1-6, with unresolved D. The germline V gene has CDR1 SGHAT and CDR2 FQDESV (reference sequence). Trimming removed 3 bases at V and 0 bases at J, with 3 bases between. This CDR3 has 14 residues. In DNA, the CDR3 is TGTGCCAGCAGCTTGAGCTCCTATAATTCACCCCTCCACTTT. This encodes CASSLSSYNSPLHF.

The CDR3 loop is CASSNSIRDTNGRTDTQYF. CDR3 in DNA: TGTGCCAGCAGCAACTCTATCCGGGACACAAATGGTCGAACAGATACGCAGTATTTT. V is TRBV21-1 and J is TRBJ2-3; the D call in the table, TRBD1, was not verified against the DNA. TRBV21-1 is a known pseudogene. The CDR3 is made up of 19 amino acids.

The chain uses TRBV4-2 and TRBJ1-1; TRBD1 might be the D (5 bases). Trimming stripped 4 bases from V and 0 bases from J, with 12 bases between. The germline V gene has CDR1 LGHNA and CDR2 YNFKEQ. This CDR3 has 15 residues. Written as DNA, the CDR3 is TGTGCCAGCAGCCTCAAGGCGGGGGTGAACACTGAAGCTTTCTTT. Its translation: CASSLKAGVNTEAFF.

This chain connects TRBV29-1 to TRBJ2-2; no clear D gene. V lost 7 bases, J lost 8 bases, and 8 bases lay in between. The germline gives CDR1 SQVTM, CDR2 ANQGSEA. This CDR3 comprises 10 residues. The CDR3 nucleotides read TGCAGCGCCTTAAGGGGGGAGCTGTTTTTT. Amino acid sequence: CSALRGELFF.

V usage is TRBV4-3 and J usage is TRBJ1-4, with D possibly matching TRBD1 (5 bases). Germline V gene data show CDR1 as LGHNA and CDR2 as YSLEER. The V gene lost 4 bases and the J gene lost 4 bases, with 10 bases spanning the gap. This CDR3 is 14 amino acids long. The chain's CDR3 is CASSPRQINEKLFF. The DNA for the CDR3 is TGCGCCAGCAGCCCACGACAGATTAATGAAAAACTGTTTTTT.

The CDR3 DNA sequence: TGTGCCAGCAGTACCCGGGACCGCACTAATGAAAAACTGTTTTTT. Its translation is CASSTRDRTNEKLFF. The chain has TRBV6-2 or TRBV6-3 and TRBJ1-4; D is possibly TRBD1 (5 bases). The germline CDR1 and CDR2 sequences are MNHEY and SVGEGT. The CDR3 covers 15 residues. The ends were cut back, 5 bases at V and 2 bases at J, with 12 bases in the middle.

Worth noting for this clone: An end of the junction does not agree with germline; a read error may underlie this. The chain has TRBV19 and TRBJ2-7; D call uncertain. Germline V gene sequence: CDR1 LNHDA, CDR2 SQIVND (reference sequence). This CDR3 is 9 amino acids long. The CDR3 sequence is CASILSLGF. The CDR3 region has the DNA TGTGCCAGTATCCTTTCGCTGGGTTTC.